This record concerns one T cell receptor beta chain sequence. Its antigen remains unknown. The source of the sample is a study of cytomegalovirus exposure and HLA in healthy donors. V trimming: 0 bases; J trimming: 2 bases; junction bases outside the gene matches: 3. Per germline, CDR1 MNHEY and CDR2 SMNVEV (reference sequence). The CDR3 length is 15 residues. Study results and limitations: Common viral pathogens seemed, in a later analysis, to connect with several of the most significant clusters.

The PCR ran on 60 Vbeta and 13 Jbeta primers. The data were produced by immunoSEQ multiplex PCR, yet TCRdb's version contains in-frame clones alone and is incomplete. The profile shows under 200,000 clones, about 80% of them singletons. The chain links TRBV27 to TRBJ1-1; 7 bases fit TRBD1. This receptor was identified in a man aged 50-59 years in good health and CMV-seropositive. Specimen: PBMCs. The chain's CDR3 is CASSLSRQGNTEAFF. CDR3 bases: TGTGCCAGCAGTTTATCTCGACAGGGCAACACTGAAGCTTTCTTT.